One and the same sample provided the 18 T cell receptor beta chains below, sequenced in a study of CD8 T cells in ankylosing spondylitis. TCRdb fed the 5' RACE reads into MiXCR, producing one record per CDR3 protein. This sample has 130,000 or so distinct CDR3 sequences, with over 6% found just once. Specimen: blood, either unsorted or a sorted T cell fraction (not recorded which). Receptors originate from a male donor with ankylosing spondylitis or in good health (not recorded which).

This clonotype showed up many times. The chain is built from TRBV5-1 and TRBJ2-7; a possible D gene is TRBD1 (6 bases). This CDR3 is 16 amino acids long. CDR1 SGHRS and CDR2 YFSETQ come from the germline V gene. V lost 4 bases and J 0 bases, leaving 17 bases between the germline ends. The DNA of the CDR3 is TGCGCCAGCAGCCCGGATGGGGGCCGCGCCTCCTACGAGCAGTACTTC. This sequence encodes CASSPDGGRASYEQYF.

This clonotype was seen many times. This sequence joins TRBV3-1 and TRBJ2-2; no clear D gene. V was shortened by 1 base and J by 4 bases, with 7 bases between the two germline ends. The CDR3 consists of 14 residues. Germline V gene sequence: CDR1 LGHDT, CDR2 YNNKEL (reference sequence). The CDR3 protein is CASSQASVTGELFF. Here the CDR3 DNA reads TGTGCCAGCAGCCAAGCCTCGGTCACCGGGGAGCTGTTTTTT.

This sequence joins TRBV28 and TRBJ1-5; weak D call: TRBD1 (5 bases). Germline-derived CDR1 and CDR2 are MDHEN and SYDVKM. Trimming took 7 bases from V and 1 from J, leaving 17 bases between them. The CDR3 spans 16 residues. In nucleotides, the CDR3 is TGTGCCAGCACCCCGCAGGGTCAGATGAGCAATCAGCCCCAGCATTTT. Its translation: CASTPQGQMSNQPQHF.

This clonotype was found many times. V gene TRBV5-5 combines with J gene TRBJ1-1, with D perhaps TRBD1 (5 bases). Germline CDR1 SGHKS, CDR2 YYEKEE (reference sequence). The CDR3 covers 15 residues. V shed 3 bases and J shed 0 bases, with 12 bases lying between them. The CDR3 DNA is TGTGCCAGCAGCTATGATTGGGACGTGAACACTGAAGCTTTCTTT. Translating it yields CASSYDWDVNTEAFF.

The chain carries TRBV15 and TRBJ2-3; TRBD1 might be the D (6 bases). The CDR3 sequence is 15 residues long. Germline lookup yields CDR1 LNHNV and CDR2 YYDKDF (reference sequence). The V gene lost 4 bases and the J gene lost 0 bases, with 11 bases spanning the gap. CDR3 nucleotide sequence: TGTGCCACCAGCACAACAGGGATTAGCACAGATACGCAGTATTTT. Protein sequence: CATSTTGISTDTQYF.

This clonotype was seen many times. The chain employs TRBV5-1 and TRBJ2-5; 9 positions agree with TRBD1. Looked up from germline, CDR1 is SGHRS and CDR2 is YFSETQ. V trimming: 4 bases; J trimming: 5 bases; junction bases outside the gene matches: 21. This CDR3 is built from 19 residues. Here the CDR3 DNA reads TGCGCCAGCAGCGCGAACCGGGACAGGGTATTGGGGCTAGCGGAGACCCAGTACTTC. This encodes CASSANRDRVLGLAETQYF.

This clonotype has ten or more counts. The chain is built from TRBV12-3 or TRBV12-4 and TRBJ2-3; D may be TRBD1 (5 bases). The CDR3 runs to 15 residues. V was trimmed by 0 bases and J by 4 bases, leaving 11 bases between them. This CDR3 is CASSLARVGADTQYF. DNA for the CDR3: TGTGCCAGCAGTTTAGCCAGGGTAGGGGCAGATACGCAGTATTTT.

This clonotype showed up many times. The chain links TRBV2 to TRBJ2-3, with 10 bases matching TRBD2. V shed 3 bases, J shed 4 bases, and the junction held 4 bases outside the gene matches. CDR1 is SNHLY, CDR2 FYNNEI, per germline. The CDR3 totals 15 residues. The CDR3 region has the DNA TGTGCCAGCAGTGAGGTCCTAGCGGGAGCAGATACGCAGTATTTT. It codes for CASSEVLAGADTQYF.

This clonotype was recorded many times. The chain couples TRBV12-3 or TRBV12-4 to TRBJ2-2; weak D call: TRBD1 (5 bases). The CDR3 contains 15 residues. V was clipped by 1 base and J by 0 bases, with 6 bases between them. The CDR3 loop is CASSLDRPNTGELFF. Written as DNA, the CDR3 is TGTGCCAGCAGTTTAGACAGGCCGAACACCGGGGAGCTGTTTTTT.

This clonotype was counted many times. V and J are TRBV7-9 and TRBJ1-3; D is unresolved. V was clipped by 2 bases and J by 8 bases, with 4 bases between them. Germline lookup yields CDR1 SEHNR and CDR2 FQNEAQ (reference sequence). This CDR3 comprises 11 residues. As DNA, the CDR3 is TGTGCCAGCAGCTTAAGAGACACCATATATTTT. This gives the protein CASSLRDTIYF.

At least ten counts were recorded for this clonotype. The chain recombines TRBV5-1 with TRBJ2-1, with 8 positions matching TRBD1. This CDR3 region has 14 residues. CDR1 is SGHRS and CDR2 is YFSETQ in the germline V gene. J gave up 9 bases and V 3 bases, and 8 bases lay outside the gene matches. The CDR3 sequence: CASSYGDRFGEQFF. CDR3 DNA: TGCGCCAGCAGCTATGGGGACAGGTTTGGTGAGCAGTTCTTC.

In its sample, this clonotype was seen many times. The rearrangement joins TRBV12-3 or TRBV12-4 to TRBJ2-3, with TRBD2 matching 12 bases. The CDR3 has 17 amino acids. J gave up 4 bases and V 6 bases, and 11 bases lay outside the gene matches. CDR3 protein: CASSKWLAGGPSDTQYF. CDR3 in DNA: TGTGCCAGCAGCAAGTGGCTAGCGGGGGGGCCGTCAGATACGCAGTATTTT.

In its sample, this clonotype was seen many times. The J gene is TRBJ2-7, the V gene TRBV5-1, with D tentatively TRBD1 or TRBD2 (5 bases each). Germline V lookup: CDR1 SGHRS, CDR2 YFSETQ. The V end lost 2 bases, the J end lost 3 bases, and 24 bases lay between the germline ends. The CDR3 is 18 residues long. The CDR3 DNA is TGCGCCAGCAGCTTCAAGGCCTCCGGGACGGAGAGTTTCTACGAGCAGTACTTC. It is translated as CASSFKASGTESFYEQYF.

This clonotype was observed at least ten times. The V gene is TRBV2, the J gene TRBJ2-5; 10 bases map to TRBD2. From germline, CDR1 is SNHLY and CDR2 FYNNEI. V gave up 4 bases and J gave up 4 bases; unmatched junction bases: 3. The CDR3 runs to 14 residues. The CDR3, as DNA: TGTGCCAGCAGTGCTCTAGCGGGGGTAGAGACCCAGTACTTC. This sequence encodes CASSALAGVETQYF.

This clonotype was found many times. The chain carries TRBV5-1 and TRBJ2-7; D gene uncertain. The CDR3 is 13 residues long. V shed 4 bases and J shed 3 bases, with 11 bases lying between them. From germline, CDR1 is SGHRS and CDR2 YFSETQ. The CDR3 DNA sequence: TGCGCCAGCAGCCCGACCACTAACTACGAGCAGTACTTC. Amino acids: CASSPTTNYEQYF.

The table lists this clonotype with many counts. This chain links TRBV5-1 with TRBJ1-6; a weak D match, TRBD1 (6 bases). Per the germline V gene, CDR1 is SGHRS and CDR2 is YFSETQ. Trimming took off 4 bases at V and 0 bases at J, with 20 bases between the two ends. The CDR3 has 19 residues. The CDR3 here is CASSIDRMIGSSYNSPLHF. CDR3 sequence (DNA): TGCGCCAGCAGCATAGACAGGATGATTGGGAGCTCCTATAATTCACCCCTCCACTTT.

This clonotype was seen many times. This chain links TRBV5-1 with TRBJ2-2, with 8 bases matching TRBD1. CDR3 size: 15 residues. Per germline, CDR1 SGHRS and CDR2 YFSETQ. With 4 bases clipped from V and 4 bases from J, the junction kept 6 bases outside the gene matches. The CDR3 loop is CASSTGQGSTGELFF. The CDR3 nucleotides read TGCGCCAGCAGCACCGGACAGGGCAGCACCGGGGAGCTGTTTTTT.

In this sample, this clonotype turned up many times. The chain is built from TRBV29-1 and TRBJ2-1; D remains ambiguous. Germline V lookup: CDR1 SQVTM, CDR2 ANQGSEA. The germline V and J ends were trimmed by 6 bases and 2 bases, with 11 bases remaining between them. The CDR3 length is 13 residues. In nucleotides, the CDR3 is TGCAGCGTAATCTCGGAAACCTACAATGAGCAGTTCTTC. This codes for CSVISETYNEQFF.